The 4 T cell receptor beta chains listed next were all sequenced from one sample in a study of T cells in Graves' hyperthyroidism and ophthalmopathy. TCR beta CDR3 regions were amplified from RNA transcripts. HTBI primers were the set used in a first-round RT-PCR of the TCR CDR3. TCRdb re-called the multiplex PCR reads with MiXCR, one entry per CDR3 protein. The sample holds about 300,000 distinct CDR3 sequences; approximately 19% are singletons and the top ten take about 40%. The sample consisted of blood. The source of these receptors is a man in his fifties or sixties with Graves' ophthalmopathy.

At least ten counts were recorded for this clonotype. The chain couples TRBV7-9 to TRBJ2-2; 9 bases are shared with TRBD2. Germline CDR1 is SEHNR and CDR2 is FQNEAQ (reference sequence). The CDR3 covers 18 residues. Trimming took 6 bases from V and 6 from J; bases not matched to a gene: 17. The CDR3: CASRGTGTSRRFAGELFF. The DNA for the CDR3 is TGTGCCAGCAGAGGAACCGGGACTAGCCGCCGATTTGCCGGGGAGCTGTTTTTT.

This clonotype was seen at least ten times. The chain employs TRBV28 and TRBJ1-5; D gene unclear. V lost 3 bases, J lost 6 bases, and 12 bases lay in between. Germline loops: CDR1 MDHEN, CDR2 SYDVKM. This CDR3 has 14 amino acids. The DNA for the CDR3 is TGTGCCAGCAGTTTCCGCACCCGCCGTCAGCCCCAGCATTTT. It codes for CASSFRTRRQPQHF.

The V gene is TRBV16, the J gene TRBJ2-5; 9 nucleotides match TRBD1. The CDR3 contains 14 residues. Germline V CDR1 and CDR2: KGHSY, FQNENV. Unmatched junction bases numbered 2, after V lost 3 bases and J lost 3 bases. Here the CDR3 reads CASSHRDREETQYF. The CDR3 DNA follows: TGTGCCAGCAGCCATCGGGACAGGGAAGAGACCCAGTACTTC.

This clonotype was recorded a few times. The chain carries TRBV6-1 and TRBJ2-1; possibly TRBD1 or TRBD2 for D (5 bases each). Per the germline V gene, CDR1 is MNHNS and CDR2 is SASEGT. V was clipped by 6 bases and J by 4 bases, with 13 bases between them. There are 14 residues in the CDR3. CDR3 in amino acids: CASSGTAIYNEQFF. CDR3 DNA sequence: TGTGCCAGCAGCGGGACGGCGATTTACAATGAGCAGTTCTTC.